Listed here is a single T cell receptor beta chain. This entry is derived from a study of CD8 T cells in Susac syndrome. Negative magnetic isolation gave CD8+ and CD4+ cells; FACS enriched CD8+ TEMRA. Reverse transcription of about 0.5 to 1 ug RNA used random hexamers. A single record per CDR3 protein comes from TCRdb applying MiXCR to the immunoSEQ multiplex PCR reads. The table includes hundreds of thousands of distinct CDR3 sequences, about 88% detected once. The CDR3 length is 15 residues. Losses at the gene ends were 4 bases for V and 2 bases for J; bases not matched to a gene: 5. Germline V gene data show CDR1 as SEHNR and CDR2 as FQNEAQ (reference sequence).

This receptor was identified in a human donor with multiple sclerosis. This chain joins TRBV7-9 and TRBJ2-1; 7 bases align to TRBD1. The sample taken for sequencing was CD8+ T cells from PBMCs. CDR3 protein: CASSSDRRPYNEQFF. The CDR3 coding sequence is TGTGCCAGCAGCTCGGACAGGAGACCCTACAATGAGCAGTTCTTC. The full variable domain, completed using reference TRBV7-9 and TRBJ2-1, is DTGVSQNPRHKITKRGQNVTFRCDPISEHNRLYWYRQTLGQGPEFLTYFQNEAQLEKSRLLSDRFSAERPKGSFSTLEIQRTEQGDSAMYLCASSSDRRPYNEQFFGPGTRLTVL.